This T cell receptor (beta chain) is from a study of cytomegalovirus exposure and HLA in healthy donors. Study findings and constraints: A few chains tied to CMV proved CMV antigen-specific in vitro. Previous analysis showed most TCR beta V segments were productive about 90% or about 30% of the time. A later analysis showed TCR association rates differing by HLA locus, peaking at DRB1 and lowest at HLA-C.

This clone has just a few counts. Its antigen is unknown. The PCR made use of 60 Vbeta and 13 Jbeta primers. This table comes from immunoSEQ multiplex PCR, and its TCRdb copy is limited to in-frame clones, with some not included. The sample lists about 160,000 clones; 75% to 85% were seen once. Nominally healthy donors were sampled, though unrecorded immune exposures were likely. CDR3 length equals 16 residues. Trimming removed 1 base from V and 5 bases from J, with 17 bases in between. In germline, CDR1 is MGHRA, CDR2 YSYEKL. Input material: PBMCs. The chain links TRBV4-1 to TRBJ1-1; D not resolved. This clonotype was obtained from a woman aged 50 to 60 in good health and CMV-seronegative. The CDR3 sequence is CASSQAWLKGGTEAFF. CDR3 bases: TGCGCCAGCAGCCAAGCGTGGTTGAAGGGCGGGACTGAAGCTTTCTTT.